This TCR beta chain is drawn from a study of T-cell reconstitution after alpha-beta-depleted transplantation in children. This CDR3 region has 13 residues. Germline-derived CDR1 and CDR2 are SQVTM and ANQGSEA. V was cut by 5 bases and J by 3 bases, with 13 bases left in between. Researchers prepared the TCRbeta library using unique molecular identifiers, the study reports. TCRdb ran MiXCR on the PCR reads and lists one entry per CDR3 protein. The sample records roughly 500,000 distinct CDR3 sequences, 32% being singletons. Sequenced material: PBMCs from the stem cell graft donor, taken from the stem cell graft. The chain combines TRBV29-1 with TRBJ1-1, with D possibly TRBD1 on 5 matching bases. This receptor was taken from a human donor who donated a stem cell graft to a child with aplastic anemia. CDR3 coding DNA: TGCAGCGTTACAGGCCCTGGGGACACTGAAGCTTTCTTT. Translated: CSVTGPGDTEAFF.